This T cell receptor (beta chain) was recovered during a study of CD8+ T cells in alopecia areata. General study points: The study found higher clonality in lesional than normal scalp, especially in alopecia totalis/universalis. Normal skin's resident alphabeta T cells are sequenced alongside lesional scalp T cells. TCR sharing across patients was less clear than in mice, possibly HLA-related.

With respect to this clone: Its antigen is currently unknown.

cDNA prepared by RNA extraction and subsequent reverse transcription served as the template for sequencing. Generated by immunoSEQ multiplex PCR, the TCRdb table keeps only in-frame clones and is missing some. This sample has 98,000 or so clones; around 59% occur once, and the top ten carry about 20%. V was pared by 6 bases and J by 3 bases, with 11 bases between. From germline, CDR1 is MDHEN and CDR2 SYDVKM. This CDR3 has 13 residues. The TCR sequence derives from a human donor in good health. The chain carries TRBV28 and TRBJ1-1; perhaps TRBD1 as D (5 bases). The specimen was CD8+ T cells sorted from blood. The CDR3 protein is CASSPAGDTEAFF. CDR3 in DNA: TGTGCCAGCAGCCCCGCGGGGGACACTGAAGCTTTCTTT.